These T cell receptor beta chains were read from a single sample in a study of T-cell memory formation after mild COVID-19. One entry per CDR3 protein, called by TCRdb with MiXCR from the 5' RACE reads. The profile shows 350,000 to 500,000 distinct CDR3 sequences, around 19% of them singletons. The sample consisted of PBMCs or a T cell subset sorted from them (not recorded which). The receptors were gathered from an adult woman who had mild COVID-19 (a few samples of this study predate the infection). Cell type and time point are not known. Both conserved end residues are trimmed from each CDR3. D genes are given only for firm matches.

D	V	J	CDR3
-	TRBV12-3/TRBV12-4	TRBJ1-2	ASSLGAGYGYT
TRBD1	TRBV10-3	TRBJ1-2	AISVEGQLYGYT
-	TRBV7-2	TRBJ2-4	ASSPTGTVPKNIQY
TRBD1	TRBV10-3	TRBJ2-1	AIGTGTALYEQF
-	TRBV5-1	TRBJ2-7	ASSFQAPRGSYEQY
-	TRBV7-9	TRBJ2-5	ASSPVNLYQETQY
-	TRBV5-5	TRBJ1-1	ASSLAGELVGTEAF
TRBD2	TRBV9	TRBJ2-3	ASSQGSGRATDTQY
TRBD2	TRBV7-3	TRBJ2-5	ASSLRGDQETQY
TRBD2	TRBV5-1	TRBJ2-1	ASSRFLAGGSYNEQF
TRBD2	TRBV2	TRBJ2-5	ASSDGTIETQY
-	TRBV4-3	TRBJ1-5	ASSQDGQDHQPQH
TRBD2	TRBV5-1	TRBJ2-5	ASSLITSGGQETQY
-	TRBV11-2	TRBJ2-7	ASSLVGGRGEQY
-	TRBV7-2	TRBJ2-5	ASSLVEVEETQY
-	TRBV27	TRBJ2-2	ASSLIPNTGELF